These 30 T cell receptor beta chains originate from one sample sequenced in a study of cytomegalovirus exposure and HLA in healthy donors. The assay was immunoSEQ multiplex PCR, and TCRdb's table has in-frame clones only and misses some. The table has tens of thousands of clones, about 95% seen once. The sample consisted of PBMCs. These receptors were collected from a man younger than 35 in good health and CMV-seronegative.

This chain uses TRBV25-1 with TRBJ2-7, with D unresolved. V lost 2 bases and J lost 6, with 5 bases in between. This CDR3 is built from 11 residues. CDR1 is MGHDK, CDR2 SYGVNS, per germline. CDR3 in amino acids: CASSETVEQYF. CDR3 in DNA: TGTGCCAGCAGTGAAACGGTCGAGCAGTACTTC.

The V gene is TRBV7-9, the J gene TRBJ1-5; TRBD1 matches 8 bases. V trimming: 5 bases; J trimming: 3 bases; junction bases outside the gene matches: 6. The CDR3 extends over 15 amino acids. Germline values: CDR1 SEHNR, CDR2 FQNEAQ (reference sequence). As DNA, the CDR3 is TGTGCCAGCAGCGCCCAGGGGGCCTCCAATCAGCCCCAGCATTTT. This sequence encodes CASSAQGASNQPQHF.

This chain uses TRBV5-4 with TRBJ1-6; 7 positions agree with TRBD1. The V and J ends lost 4 bases and 3 bases, in that order; junction bases with no gene match: 13. The CDR3 runs 18 residues. Germline CDR1 is SGHNT and CDR2 is YYREEE (reference sequence). The CDR3 DNA follows: TGTGCCAGCAGCACCCGGGACAGTTTTCTGGTCTATAATTCACCCCTCCACTTT. It translates to CASSTRDSFLVYNSPLHF.

V gene TRBV7-9 combines with J gene TRBJ1-2, with a weak D call TRBD1 (5 bases). Germline CDR1 and CDR2: SEHNR and FQNEAQ (reference sequence). This CDR3 has 16 amino acids. Trimming removed 1 base at V and 2 bases at J, with 14 bases between. CDR3 sequence: CASSLGIVEGNYGYTF. CDR3 sequence (DNA): TGTGCCAGCAGCTTAGGAATCGTGGAGGGGAACTATGGCTACACCTTC.

V and J are TRBV5-6 and TRBJ1-2, with 7 bases matching TRBD1. Germline CDR1 is SGHDT and CDR2 is YYEEEE. This CDR3 has 14 residues. Trimming took 4 bases from V and 4 from J; bases not matched to a gene: 7. CDR3 residues: CASSNPTGAYGYTF. The CDR3 DNA is TGTGCCAGCAGCAACCCAACAGGGGCCTATGGCTACACCTTC.

CDR3 in amino acids: CASSPPTATDEQYF. DNA of the CDR3: TGTGCCAGCTCACCACCAACCGCGACAGACGAGCAGTACTTC. The chain combines TRBV18 with TRBJ2-7, with D perhaps TRBD1 (5 bases). The CDR3 is 14 amino acids. The V gene lost 0 bases and the J gene lost 5 bases, with 11 bases spanning the gap. The germline gives CDR1 KGHSH, CDR2 LQKENI.

The chain couples TRBV12-5 to TRBJ1-3; D is possibly TRBD1 (6 bases). The CDR3 has 15 residues. Per the germline V gene, CDR1 is LGHNT and CDR2 is FRNRAP. The CDR3 coding sequence is TGTGCCCCGATCAGGGGACATCCCTCTGGAAACACCATATATTTT. This codes for CAPIRGHPSGNTIYF.

This clone was counted once. The chain uses TRBV6-5 and TRBJ1-2; D is ambiguous. This CDR3 has 12 amino acids. Trimming took off 7 bases at V and 5 bases at J, with 11 bases between the two ends. In germline, CDR1 is MNHEY, CDR2 SVGAGI. The CDR3 region is CASTASGYGYTF. CDR3 bases: TGTGCCAGCACCGCCTCAGGTTATGGCTACACCTTC.

The rearrangement uses TRBV11-1 and TRBJ1-2; tentative D call: TRBD1 (5 bases). With 5 bases removed from V and 2 bases from J, the gap between germline ends came to 18 bases. There are 16 residues in the CDR3. The germline CDR1 and CDR2 sequences are SGHAT and FQDESV (reference sequence). CDR3 protein: CASSPVGAERNYGYTF. The CDR3 bases are TGTGCCAGCAGCCCGGTTGGGGCGGAACGGAACTATGGCTACACCTTC. The entire variable domain, with the rest obtained from reference TRBV11-1 and TRBJ1-2, is as follows: EAEVAQSPRYKITEKSQAVAFWCDPISGHATLYWYRQILGQGPELLVQFQDESVVDDSQLPKDRFSAERLKGVDSTLKIQPAELGDSAMYLCASSPVGAERNYGYTFGSGTRLTVV.

The chain joins TRBV14 to TRBJ2-2, with D perhaps TRBD2 (5 bases). Trimming pared 5 bases from V and 6 bases from J, leaving 19 bases between. The CDR3 length is 16 residues. From germline, CDR1 is SGHDN and CDR2 FVKESK. DNA of the CDR3: TGTGCCAGCAGCTACGGCGGGTTAAGGCTCGCCGGGGAGCTGTTTTTT. The encoded protein is CASSYGGLRLAGELFF.

This chain connects TRBV14 to TRBJ2-7; 8 bases are a match to TRBD2. After removal of 2 bases from V and 3 bases from J, the junction contained 3 bases not matched to a gene. Per germline, CDR1 SGHDN and CDR2 FVKESK. CDR3 length: 14 residues. The CDR3 here is CASSQIGTSYEQYF. The CDR3 DNA sequence: TGTGCCAGCAGCCAAATTGGGACTAGCTACGAGCAGTACTTC.

V and J are TRBV5-6 and TRBJ2-7, with D tentatively TRBD1 (5 bases). Trimming pared 3 bases from V and 3 bases from J, leaving 19 bases between. The CDR3 covers 16 residues. Germline assignment: CDR1 SGHDT and CDR2 YYEEEE. The CDR3 reads CASSSSTFLTGYEQYF. In nucleotides, the CDR3 is TGTGCCAGCAGCTCCTCTACATTCTTAACAGGCTACGAGCAGTACTTC.

This chain joins TRBV7-8 and TRBJ2-7; 8 bases agree with TRBD1. Trimming cost V 5 bases and J 7 bases; bases outside gene matches: 10. Germline V gives CDR1 SGHVS, CDR2 FQNEAQ. The CDR3 extends over 14 amino acids. In DNA, the CDR3 is TGTGCCAGCAGCCTCGGGACAGGTCAAGGAGAGCAGTACTTC. Amino acids: CASSLGTGQGEQYF.

V gene TRBV5-6 combines with J gene TRBJ2-5; TRBD2 matches at 12 bases. Germline V gene sequence: CDR1 SGHDT, CDR2 YYEEEE. The CDR3 spans 16 residues. V lost 0 bases to trimming and J lost 1 base; unmatched junction nucleotides: 1. CDR3 protein: CASSLETSGSQETQYF. Here the CDR3 DNA reads TGTGCCAGCAGCTTGGAGACTAGCGGGAGCCAAGAGACCCAGTACTTC.

The CDR3 is CASSPTGDFYEQYF. The CDR3 DNA reads as TGTGCCAGCAGTCCAACAGGGGATTTCTACGAGCAGTACTTC. This chain uses TRBV28 with TRBJ2-7, with TRBD1 matching over 7 bases. This CDR3 is built from 14 residues. The V gene's germline CDR1 is MDHEN and CDR2 SYDVKM. The V segment lost 5 bases and the J segment 3 bases; nucleotides outside the gene matches: 7.

This chain connects TRBV19 to TRBJ1-4, with no clear D. CDR3 length equals 14 residues. The V end lost 5 bases, the J end lost 1 base, and 8 bases lay between the germline ends. Per germline, CDR1 LNHDA and CDR2 SQIVND (reference sequence). In DNA form, the CDR3 reads TGTGCCAGTAGTCAGCGCGTAACTAATGAAAAACTGTTTTTT. The encoded protein is CASSQRVTNEKLFF.

This chain connects TRBV6-4 to TRBJ2-3; 7 nucleotides align to TRBD2. This CDR3 comprises 13 residues. Trimming took 2 bases from V and 4 from J; bases not matched to a gene: 0. Germline V CDR1 and CDR2: MRHNA, SNTAGT. In nucleotides, the CDR3 is TGTGCCAGCAGTGACGGGGGGGCAGATACGCAGTATTTT. It translates to CASSDGGADTQYF.

The chain joins TRBV5-6 to TRBJ1-1, with a tentative D call TRBD1 (6 bases). The V end lost 4 bases, the J end lost 3 bases, and 13 bases lay between the germline ends. The CDR3 sequence is 14 residues long. The germline gives CDR1 SGHDT, CDR2 YYEEEE. The CDR3 bases are TGTGCCAGCAGCCTCCAGACAGGCTACACTGAAGCTTTCTTT. It codes for CASSLQTGYTEAFF. The full variable domain, in which reference TRBV5-6 and TRBJ1-1 provide the parts outside the CDR3, is DAGVTQSPTHLIKTRGQQVTLRCSPKSGHDTVSWYQQALGQGPQFIFQYYEEEERQRGNFPDRFSGHQFPNYSSELNVNALLLGDSALYLCASSLQTGYTEAFFGQGTRLTVV.

This chain uses TRBV11-1 with TRBJ2-5; 7 nucleotides match TRBD1. Germline loops: CDR1 SGHAT, CDR2 FQDESV (reference sequence). The ends lost 1 base at V and 0 bases at J; junction bases unmatched: 5. The length of the CDR3 is 16 residues. CDR3 in DNA: TGTGCCAGCAGCTTAGGGGTGACAGGGTACCAAGAGACCCAGTACTTC. Translated, it gives CASSLGVTGYQETQYF.

V gene TRBV11-3 combines with J gene TRBJ2-3; D might be TRBD2 (5 bases). Trimming cost V 4 bases and J 2 bases, with 10 bases left between them. The germline V gene encodes CDR1 SGHNT and CDR2 YENEEA. CDR3 length: 14 residues. CDR3 sequence: CASSSGSFTDTQYF. The CDR3 bases are TGTGCCAGCAGCTCGGGGTCCTTCACAGATACGCAGTATTTT.

This clone occurred once. V usage is TRBV11-2 and J usage is TRBJ1-2; D is unclear. The germline CDR1 and CDR2 sequences are SGHAT and FQNNGV. This CDR3 spans 14 amino acids. V was clipped by 1 base and J by 5 bases, with 11 bases between them. In DNA, the CDR3 is TGTGCCAGCAGCTTAGGTTCCAGTTTATATGGCTACACCTTC. Translation: CASSLGSSLYGYTF.

The chain employs TRBV6-1 and TRBJ2-1; TRBD1 is a possible D gene (6 bases). V was trimmed by 6 bases and J by 7 bases, leaving 16 bases between them. Germline V gene data show CDR1 as MNHNS and CDR2 as SASEGT. The CDR3 contains 14 residues. CDR3 nucleotides: TGTGCCAGCAGGACTCCCGGACAGCTTAATGAGCAGTTCTTC. Amino acid sequence: CASRTPGQLNEQFF.

The rearrangement uses TRBV7-2 and TRBJ1-2; TRBD1 matches 8 bases. The CDR3 is 14 amino acids. Germline CDR1 reads SGHTA; CDR2 reads FQGNSA. After removal of 5 bases from V and 8 bases from J, the junction contained 10 bases not matched to a gene. The CDR3 DNA sequence: TGTGCCAGCAGCCTAAAGACAGGGGATCCAGGCTACACCTTC. Translating gives CASSLKTGDPGYTF.

The chain uses TRBV6-5 and TRBJ1-2; no reliable D call. CDR3 size: 13 residues. V dropped 0 bases and J dropped 8 bases, with 10 bases sitting between them. Germline V CDR1 and CDR2: MNHEY, SVGAGI. The CDR3 DNA sequence: TGTGCCAGCAGTTACTCGAATTCGCGGGGCTACACCTTC. Encoded protein: CASSYSNSRGYTF.

This chain joins TRBV7-2 and TRBJ1-2; D unclear. The CDR3 has 14 residues. Germline V CDR1 and CDR2: SGHTA, FQGNSA. V dropped 7 bases and J dropped 0 bases, with 12 bases sitting between them. CDR3 sequence: CASTLESANYGYTF. The CDR3 nucleotides read TGTGCCAGCACTCTAGAGTCAGCTAACTATGGCTACACCTTC.

This chain uses TRBV19 with TRBJ2-1; no clear D. The ends were cut back, 3 bases at V and 3 bases at J, with 6 bases in the middle. Looked up from germline, CDR1 is LNHDA and CDR2 is SQIVND (reference sequence). CDR3 length: 13 amino acids. The DNA of the CDR3 is TGTGCCAGTAGTATGAGCCGCTACAATGAGCAGTTCTTC. This translates into CASSMSRYNEQFF.

The chain is built from TRBV29-1 and TRBJ1-2; D is undetermined. Between the trimmed V and J ends, which lost 2 bases and 2 bases, there was a span of 9 bases. The CDR3 is 13 residues long. Germline assignment: CDR1 SQVTM and CDR2 ANQGSEA. CDR3 in DNA: TGCAGCGTTGAAATGGGCCCCAACTATGGCTACACCTTC. This codes for CSVEMGPNYGYTF. Drawing the rest from reference TRBV29-1 and TRBJ1-2, the complete variable domain is SAVISQKPSRDICQRGTSLTIQCQVDSQVTMMFWYRQQPGQSLTLIATANQGSEATYESGFVIDKFPISRPNLTFSTLTVSNMSPEDSSIYLCSVEMGPNYGYTFGSGTRLTVV.

Here the CDR3 reads CASSSRTPNYGYTF. Here the CDR3 DNA reads TGTGCCAGCAGCTCCAGGACACCGAACTATGGCTACACCTTC. This chain connects TRBV7-2 to TRBJ1-2; perhaps TRBD1 as D (5 bases). The CDR3 has 14 amino acids. The V and J ends lost 4 bases and 2 bases respectively, with 11 bases between them. Per the germline V gene, CDR1 is SGHTA and CDR2 is FQGNSA.

The chain uses TRBV27 and TRBJ2-7; a possible D gene is TRBD1 (6 bases). V lost 3 bases, J lost 0 bases, and 9 bases lay in between. Looked up from germline, CDR1 is MNHEY and CDR2 is SMNVEV (reference sequence). This CDR3 spans 14 amino acids. This CDR3 is CASSFRDNSYEQYF. DNA for the CDR3: TGTGCCAGCAGTTTCCGGGACAACTCCTACGAGCAGTACTTC.

V and J are TRBV7-9 and TRBJ1-1; TRBD1 agrees at 8 bases. CDR1 SEHNR and CDR2 FQNEAQ come from the germline V gene (reference sequence). This CDR3 is 14 amino acids long. V lost 4 bases to trimming and J lost 5 bases; unmatched junction nucleotides: 6. The CDR3 DNA follows: TGTGCCAGCAGCTACGACAGGGGAGGAACTGAAGCTTTCTTT. Protein product: CASSYDRGGTEAFF.